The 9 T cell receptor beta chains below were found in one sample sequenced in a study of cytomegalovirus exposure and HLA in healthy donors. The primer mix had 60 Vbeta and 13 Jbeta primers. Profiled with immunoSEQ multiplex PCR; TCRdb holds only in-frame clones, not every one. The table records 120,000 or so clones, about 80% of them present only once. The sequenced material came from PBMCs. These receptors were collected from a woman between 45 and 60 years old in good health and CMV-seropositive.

The CDR3 is CASSTQGNQPQHF. The CDR3 DNA reads as TGTGCCAGCAGTACTCAGGGTAATCAGCCCCAGCATTTT. The V and J genes are TRBV6-5 and TRBJ1-5; a weak D match, TRBD1 (5 bases). CDR3 length: 13 amino acids. Germline V gene data show CDR1 as MNHEY and CDR2 as SVGAGI. The V and J ends lost 5 bases and 4 bases respectively, with 9 bases between them.

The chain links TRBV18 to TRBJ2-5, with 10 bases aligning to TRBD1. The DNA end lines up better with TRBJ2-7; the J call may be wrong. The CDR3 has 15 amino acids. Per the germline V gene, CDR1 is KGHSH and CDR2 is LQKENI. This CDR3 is CASSHGTGVPYEQYF. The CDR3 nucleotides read TGTGCCAGCTCACACGGGACAGGGGTACCCTACGAGCAGTACTTC.

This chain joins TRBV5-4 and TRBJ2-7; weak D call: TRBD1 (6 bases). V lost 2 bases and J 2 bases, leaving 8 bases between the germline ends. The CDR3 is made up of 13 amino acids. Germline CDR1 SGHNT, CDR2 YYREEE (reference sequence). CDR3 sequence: CASSFRDTYEQYF. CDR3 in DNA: TGTGCCAGCAGCTTTAGGGACACCTACGAGCAGTACTTC.

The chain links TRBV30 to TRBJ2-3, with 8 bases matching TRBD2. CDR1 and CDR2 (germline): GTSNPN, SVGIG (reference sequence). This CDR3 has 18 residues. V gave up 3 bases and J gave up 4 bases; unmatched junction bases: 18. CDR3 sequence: CAWRGAGSGLGAPDTQYF. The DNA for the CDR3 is TGTGCCTGGAGGGGGGCAGGGTCGGGACTAGGGGCACCAGATACGCAGTATTTT.

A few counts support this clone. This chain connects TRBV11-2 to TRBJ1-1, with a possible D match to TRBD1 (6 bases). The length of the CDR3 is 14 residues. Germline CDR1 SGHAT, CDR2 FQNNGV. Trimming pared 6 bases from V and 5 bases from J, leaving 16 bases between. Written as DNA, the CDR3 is TGTGCCAGCAGGGGAGGGGGGGCGGCAACTGAAGCTTTCTTT. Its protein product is CASRGGGAATEAFF.

In DNA, the CDR3 is TGCGCCAGCAGCCTCCTAGCGCCCGCCTACAATGAGCAGTTCTTC. Amino acids: CASSLLAPAYNEQFF. The chain links TRBV5-1 to TRBJ2-1, with D possibly being TRBD2 (6 bases). CDR1 and CDR2 (germline): SGHRS, YFSETQ. Between the trimmed V and J ends, which lost 4 bases and 2 bases, there was a span of 13 bases. The CDR3 totals 15 residues.

The CDR3 region has the DNA TGTGCCAGCAGTGAAGCAGGTTTAGGGGCAACTAATGAAAAACTGTTTTTT. It is translated as CASSEAGLGATNEKLFF. This chain joins TRBV6-1 and TRBJ1-4; tentative D call: TRBD1 (5 bases). Per germline, CDR1 MNHNS and CDR2 SASEGT. V lost 0 bases and J 0 bases, leaving 11 bases between the germline ends. The CDR3 consists of 17 residues.

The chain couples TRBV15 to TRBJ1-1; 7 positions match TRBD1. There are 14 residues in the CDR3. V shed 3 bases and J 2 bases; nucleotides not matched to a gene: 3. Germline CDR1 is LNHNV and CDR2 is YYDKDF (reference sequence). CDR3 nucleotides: TGTGCCACCAGCAGCAGACAGGGAAACACTGAAGCTTTCTTT. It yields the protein CATSSRQGNTEAFF.

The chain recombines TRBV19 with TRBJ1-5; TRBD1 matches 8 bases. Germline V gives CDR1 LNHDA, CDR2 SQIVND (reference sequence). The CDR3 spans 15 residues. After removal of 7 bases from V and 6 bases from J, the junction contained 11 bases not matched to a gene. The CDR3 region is CASTGWAGGGQPQHF. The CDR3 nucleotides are TGTGCCAGTACAGGGTGGGCAGGGGGCGGTCAGCCCCAGCATTTT.